This TCR beta chain was retrieved from a study of vaccination effects on CD4 cells after COVID-19. Study-level results: Clonal contraction was marked in infection- and vaccine-induced clones late after vaccination.

TCRdb's copy holds only in-frame clones and misses some; the assay was immunoSEQ multiplex PCR. Here the sample spans roughly 40,000 clones, 65% to 70% being singletons. Trimming removed 4 bases at V and 5 bases at J, with 11 bases between. Germline V gene lookup returns CDR1 SSHAT and CDR2 FNYEAQ (reference sequence). This CDR3 region has 13 residues. CD4+ T cells were isolated after around 9 days of culture. In the vaccine recipients, nucleocapsid antibodies were negative and there was no prior SARS-CoV-2 infection. Half-medium replacement with IL-2 medium occurred on days 3 and 7. Comments on this clone: The antigen remains undetermined.

The receptor was derived from a human donor who received a COVID-19 vaccine. The sample consisted of CD4+ T cells from PBMCs cultured without peptide, taken before COVID-19 vaccination. The V and J genes are TRBV7-7 and TRBJ2-5; no clear D. The CDR3 sequence: CASSYAPMETQYF. The CDR3, as DNA: TGTGCCAGCAGCTATGCCCCGATGGAGACCCAGTACTTC.